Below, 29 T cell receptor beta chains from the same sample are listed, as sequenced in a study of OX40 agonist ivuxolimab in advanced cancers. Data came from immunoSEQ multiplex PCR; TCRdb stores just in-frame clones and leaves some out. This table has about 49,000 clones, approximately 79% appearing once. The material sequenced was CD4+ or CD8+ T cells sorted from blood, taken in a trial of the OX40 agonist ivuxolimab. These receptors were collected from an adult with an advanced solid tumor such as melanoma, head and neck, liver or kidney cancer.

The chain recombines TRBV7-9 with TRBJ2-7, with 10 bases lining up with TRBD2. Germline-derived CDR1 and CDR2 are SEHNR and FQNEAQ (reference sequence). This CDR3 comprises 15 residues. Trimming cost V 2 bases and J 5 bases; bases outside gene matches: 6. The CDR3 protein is CASSLPSGSKDEQYF. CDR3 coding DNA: TGTGCCAGCAGCTTACCTAGCGGGAGTAAGGACGAGCAGTACTTC.

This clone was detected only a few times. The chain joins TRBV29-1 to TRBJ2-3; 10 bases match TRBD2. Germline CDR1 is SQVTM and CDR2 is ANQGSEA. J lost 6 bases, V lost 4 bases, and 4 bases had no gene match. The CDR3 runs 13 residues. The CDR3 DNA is TGCAGCGTTGGGCTAGCGGGAGTTGATACGCAGTATTTT. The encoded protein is CSVGLAGVDTQYF.

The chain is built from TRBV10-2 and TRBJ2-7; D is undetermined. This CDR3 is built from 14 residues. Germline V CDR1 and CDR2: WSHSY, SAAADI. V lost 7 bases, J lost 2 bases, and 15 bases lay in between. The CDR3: CASTRLAATYEQYF. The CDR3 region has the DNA TGCGCCAGCACTCGTTTGGCGGCAACCTACGAGCAGTACTTC.

CDR3 DNA: TGTGCCAGCACCACCGGCGGTTCCGATACGCAGTATTTT. Translating it yields CASTTGGSDTQYF. The chain recombines TRBV28 with TRBJ2-3; D call uncertain. CDR3 length: 13 residues. Germline V gene lookup returns CDR1 MDHEN and CDR2 SYDVKM. Trimming cost V 7 bases and J 6 bases, with 14 bases left between them.

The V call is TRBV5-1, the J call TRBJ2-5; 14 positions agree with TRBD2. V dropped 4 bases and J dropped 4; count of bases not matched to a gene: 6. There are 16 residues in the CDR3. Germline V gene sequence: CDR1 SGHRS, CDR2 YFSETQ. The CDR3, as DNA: TGCGCCAGCAGCCTAGGGACTAGCGGGGGTAGAGAGACCCAGTACTTC. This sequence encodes CASSLGTSGGRETQYF.

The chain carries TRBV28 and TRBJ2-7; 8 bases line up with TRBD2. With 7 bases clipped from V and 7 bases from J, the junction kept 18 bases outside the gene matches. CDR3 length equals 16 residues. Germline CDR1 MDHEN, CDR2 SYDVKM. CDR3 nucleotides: TGTGCCAGCACGAAAGAGAGTGGCGGGACTAGGGTTGAGCAGTACTTC. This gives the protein CASTKESGGTRVEQYF.

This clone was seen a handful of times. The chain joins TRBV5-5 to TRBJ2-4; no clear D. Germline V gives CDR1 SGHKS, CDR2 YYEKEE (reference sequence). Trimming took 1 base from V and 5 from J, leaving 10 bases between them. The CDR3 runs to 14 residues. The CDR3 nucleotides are TGTGCCAGCAGCTTGTATCAGGACCAAAACATTCAGTACTTC. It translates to CASSLYQDQNIQYF.

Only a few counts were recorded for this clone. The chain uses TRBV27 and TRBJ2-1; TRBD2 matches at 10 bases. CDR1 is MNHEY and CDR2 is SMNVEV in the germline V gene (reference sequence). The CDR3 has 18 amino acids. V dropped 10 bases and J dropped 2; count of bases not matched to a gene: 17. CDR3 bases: TGTGCCACCCCTCGCGCTGGGCTAGCGGGAGTAGCCTACAATGAGCAGTTCTTC. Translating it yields CATPRAGLAGVAYNEQFF.

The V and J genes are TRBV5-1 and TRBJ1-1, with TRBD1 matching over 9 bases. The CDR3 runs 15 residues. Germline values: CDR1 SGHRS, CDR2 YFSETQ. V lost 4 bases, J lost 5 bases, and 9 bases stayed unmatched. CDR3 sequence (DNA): TGCGCCAGCAGCATGGCACAGGGGGCATTGACTGAAGCTTTCTTT. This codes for CASSMAQGALTEAFF.

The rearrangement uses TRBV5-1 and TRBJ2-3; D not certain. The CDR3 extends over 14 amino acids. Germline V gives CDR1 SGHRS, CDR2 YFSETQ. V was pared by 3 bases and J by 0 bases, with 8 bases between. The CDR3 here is CASSSHTSTDTQYF. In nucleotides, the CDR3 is TGCGCCAGCAGCTCCCACACAAGCACAGATACGCAGTATTTT.

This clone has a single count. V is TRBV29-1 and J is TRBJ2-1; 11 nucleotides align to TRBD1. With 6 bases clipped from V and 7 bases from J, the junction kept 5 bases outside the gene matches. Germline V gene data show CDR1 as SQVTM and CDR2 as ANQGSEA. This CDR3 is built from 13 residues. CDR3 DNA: TGCAGCGTAGGACAGGGGGCTAGGAATGAGCAGTTCTTC. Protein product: CSVGQGARNEQFF.

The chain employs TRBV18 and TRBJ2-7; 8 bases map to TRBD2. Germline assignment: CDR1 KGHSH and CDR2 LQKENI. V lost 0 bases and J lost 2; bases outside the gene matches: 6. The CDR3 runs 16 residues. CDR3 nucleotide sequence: TGTGCCAGCTCACCACCGTCACTAGCGGAGACCTACGAGCAGTACTTC. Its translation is CASSPPSLAETYEQYF.

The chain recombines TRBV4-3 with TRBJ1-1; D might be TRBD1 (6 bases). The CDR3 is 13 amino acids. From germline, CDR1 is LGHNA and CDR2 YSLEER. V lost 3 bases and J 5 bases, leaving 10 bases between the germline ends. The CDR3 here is CASSQAGVTEAFF. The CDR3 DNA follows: TGCGCCAGCAGCCAGGCAGGGGTTACTGAAGCTTTCTTT.

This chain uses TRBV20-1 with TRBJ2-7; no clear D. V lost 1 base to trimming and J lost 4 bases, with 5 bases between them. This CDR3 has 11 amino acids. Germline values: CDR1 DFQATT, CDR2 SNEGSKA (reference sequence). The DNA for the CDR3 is TGCAGTGCTAGAGCTGGTTACGAGCAGTACTTC. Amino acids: CSARAGYEQYF.

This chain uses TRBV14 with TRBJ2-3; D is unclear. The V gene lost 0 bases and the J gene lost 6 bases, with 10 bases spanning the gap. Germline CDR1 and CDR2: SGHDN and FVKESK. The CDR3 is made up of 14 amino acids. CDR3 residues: CASSQDLAEDTQYF. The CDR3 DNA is TGTGCCAGCAGCCAAGATCTCGCGGAGGATACGCAGTATTTT.

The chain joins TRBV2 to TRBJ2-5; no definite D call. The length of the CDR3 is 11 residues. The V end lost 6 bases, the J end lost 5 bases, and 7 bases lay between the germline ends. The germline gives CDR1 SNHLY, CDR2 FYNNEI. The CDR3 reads CASSPVETQYF. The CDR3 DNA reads TGTGCCAGCAGCCCCGTGGAGACCCAGTACTTC.

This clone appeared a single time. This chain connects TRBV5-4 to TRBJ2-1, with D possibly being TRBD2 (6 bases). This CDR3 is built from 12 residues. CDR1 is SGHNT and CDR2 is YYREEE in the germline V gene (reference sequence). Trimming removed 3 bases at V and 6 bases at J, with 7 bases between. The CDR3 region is CASSWGGNEQFF. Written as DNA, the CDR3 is TGTGCCAGCAGCTGGGGAGGCAATGAGCAGTTCTTC.

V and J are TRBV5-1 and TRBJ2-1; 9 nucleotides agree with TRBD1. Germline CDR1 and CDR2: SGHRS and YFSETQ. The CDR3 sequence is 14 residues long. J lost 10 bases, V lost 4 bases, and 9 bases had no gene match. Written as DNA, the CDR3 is TGCGCCAGCAGCCAGACGACAGGGGGGACGGAGCAGTTCTTC. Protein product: CASSQTTGGTEQFF.

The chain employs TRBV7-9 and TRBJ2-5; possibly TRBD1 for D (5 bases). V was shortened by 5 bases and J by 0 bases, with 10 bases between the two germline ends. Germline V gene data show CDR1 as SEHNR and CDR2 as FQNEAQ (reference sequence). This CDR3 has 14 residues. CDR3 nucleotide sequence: TGTGCCAGCAGCACACAGGTTAACCAAGAGACCCAGTACTTC. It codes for CASSTQVNQETQYF. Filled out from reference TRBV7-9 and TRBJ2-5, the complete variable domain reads DTGVSQNPRHKITKRGQNVTFRCDPISEHNRLYWYRQTLGQGPEFLTYFQNEAQLEKSRLLSDRFSAERPKGSFSTLEIQRTEQGDSAMYLCASSTQVNQETQYFGPGTRLLVL.

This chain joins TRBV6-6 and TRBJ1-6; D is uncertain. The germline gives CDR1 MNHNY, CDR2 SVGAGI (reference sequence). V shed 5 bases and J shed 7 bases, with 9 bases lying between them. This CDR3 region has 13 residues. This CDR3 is CASSTGWNSPLHF. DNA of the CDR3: TGTGCCAGCAGTACCGGATGGAATTCACCCCTCCACTTT.

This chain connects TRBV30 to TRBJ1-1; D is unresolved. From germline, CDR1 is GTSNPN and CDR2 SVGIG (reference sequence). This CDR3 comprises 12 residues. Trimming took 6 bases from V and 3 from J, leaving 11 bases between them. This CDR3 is CACARVHTEAFF. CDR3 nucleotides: TGTGCCTGTGCAAGGGTTCACACTGAAGCTTTCTTT.

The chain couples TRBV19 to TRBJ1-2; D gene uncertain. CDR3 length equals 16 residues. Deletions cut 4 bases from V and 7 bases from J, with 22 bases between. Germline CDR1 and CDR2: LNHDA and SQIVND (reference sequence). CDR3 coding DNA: TGTGCCAGTAGTACCGACATAACCCCGTTTATCGGTGGCTACACCTTC. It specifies CASSTDITPFIGGYTF.

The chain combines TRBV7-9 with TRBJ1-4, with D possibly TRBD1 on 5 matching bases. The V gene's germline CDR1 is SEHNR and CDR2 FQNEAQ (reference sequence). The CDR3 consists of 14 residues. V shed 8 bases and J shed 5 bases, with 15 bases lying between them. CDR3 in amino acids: CASGRGGWNEKLFF. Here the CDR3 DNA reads TGTGCCAGCGGAAGGGGAGGATGGAATGAAAAACTGTTTTTT.

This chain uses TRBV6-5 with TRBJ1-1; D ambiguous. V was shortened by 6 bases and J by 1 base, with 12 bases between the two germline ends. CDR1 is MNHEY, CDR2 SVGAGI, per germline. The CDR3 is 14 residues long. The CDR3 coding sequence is TGTGCCAGCAGCCTGGGCGGCTGGAACACTGAAGCTTTCTTT. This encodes CASSLGGWNTEAFF.

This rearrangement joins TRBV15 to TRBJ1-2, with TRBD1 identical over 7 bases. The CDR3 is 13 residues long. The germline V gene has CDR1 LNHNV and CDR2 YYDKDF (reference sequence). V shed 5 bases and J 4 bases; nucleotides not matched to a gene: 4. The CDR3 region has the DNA TGTGCCACCAGCCCTGACAGGGCCTATGGCTACACCTTC. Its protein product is CATSPDRAYGYTF. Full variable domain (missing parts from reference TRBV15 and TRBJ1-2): DAMVIQNPRYQVTQFGKPVTLSCSQTLNHNVMYWYQQKSSQAPKLLFHYYDKDFNNEADTPDNFQSRRPNTSFCFLDIRSPGLGDTAMYLCATSPDRAYGYTFGSGTRLTVV.

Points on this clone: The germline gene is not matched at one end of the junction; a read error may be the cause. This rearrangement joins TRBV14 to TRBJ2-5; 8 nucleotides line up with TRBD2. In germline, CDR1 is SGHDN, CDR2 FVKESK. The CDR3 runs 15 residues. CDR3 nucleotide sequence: TGTGCCAGCAGCCCAAGGACTAGCCTCCAAGAGGCCCAGTACTTC. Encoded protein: CASSPRTSLQEAQYF.

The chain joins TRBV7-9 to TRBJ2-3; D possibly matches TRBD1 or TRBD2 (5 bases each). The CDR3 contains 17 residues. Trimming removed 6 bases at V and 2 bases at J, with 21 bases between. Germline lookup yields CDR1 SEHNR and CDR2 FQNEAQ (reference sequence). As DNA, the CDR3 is TGTGCCAGCAGTCTCATTGCCGGGGCAGGGTACACAGATACGCAGTATTTT. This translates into CASSLIAGAGYTDTQYF. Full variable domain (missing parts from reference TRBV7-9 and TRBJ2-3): DTGVSQNPRHKITKRGQNVTFRCDPISEHNRLYWYRQTLGQGPEFLTYFQNEAQLEKSRLLSDRFSAERPKGSFSTLEIQRTEQGDSAMYLCASSLIAGAGYTDTQYFGPGTRLTVL.

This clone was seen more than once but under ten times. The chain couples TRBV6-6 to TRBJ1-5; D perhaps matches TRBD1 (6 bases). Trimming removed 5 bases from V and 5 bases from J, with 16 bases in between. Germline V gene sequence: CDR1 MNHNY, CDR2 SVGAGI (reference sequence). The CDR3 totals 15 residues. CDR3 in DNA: TGTGCCAGCAGTAGAGACGACAGGCAGGATCAGCCCCAGCATTTT. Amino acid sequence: CASSRDDRQDQPQHF.

CDR3 nucleotide sequence: TGTGCCAGCAGTTTATTCGCGGGTGATGGAAACACCATATATTTT. It is translated as CASSLFAGDGNTIYF. The gene calls are TRBV28 and TRBJ1-3, with D hard to call. Trimming pared 1 base from V and 3 bases from J, leaving 10 bases between. CDR1 and CDR2 from the germline V gene are MDHEN and SYDVKM. The CDR3 consists of 15 residues.